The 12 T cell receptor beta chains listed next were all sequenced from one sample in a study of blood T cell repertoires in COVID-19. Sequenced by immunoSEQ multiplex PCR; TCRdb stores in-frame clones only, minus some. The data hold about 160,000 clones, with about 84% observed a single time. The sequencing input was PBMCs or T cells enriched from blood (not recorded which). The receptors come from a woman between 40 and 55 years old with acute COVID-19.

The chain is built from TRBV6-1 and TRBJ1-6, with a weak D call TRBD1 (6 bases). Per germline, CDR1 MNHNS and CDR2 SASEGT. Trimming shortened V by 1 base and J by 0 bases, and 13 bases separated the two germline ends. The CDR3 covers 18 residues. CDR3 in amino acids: CASSEGHTGSSYNSPLHF. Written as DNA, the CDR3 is TGTGCCAGCAGTGAAGGTCACACAGGGAGCTCCTATAATTCACCCCTCCACTTT.

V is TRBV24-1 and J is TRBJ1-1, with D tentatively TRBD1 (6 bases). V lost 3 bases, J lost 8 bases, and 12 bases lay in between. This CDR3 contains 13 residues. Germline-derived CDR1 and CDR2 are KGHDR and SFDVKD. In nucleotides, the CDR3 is TGTGCCACCAGTGATGGAGACAGGCCGGAAGCTTTCTTT. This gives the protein CATSDGDRPEAFF.

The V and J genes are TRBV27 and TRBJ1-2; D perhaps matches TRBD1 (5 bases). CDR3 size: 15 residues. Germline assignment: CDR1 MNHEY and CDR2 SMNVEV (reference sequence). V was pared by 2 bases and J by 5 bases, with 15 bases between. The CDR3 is CASSLQGNGGYGYTF. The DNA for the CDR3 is TGTGCCAGCAGTTTACAAGGGAACGGGGGGTATGGCTACACCTTC.

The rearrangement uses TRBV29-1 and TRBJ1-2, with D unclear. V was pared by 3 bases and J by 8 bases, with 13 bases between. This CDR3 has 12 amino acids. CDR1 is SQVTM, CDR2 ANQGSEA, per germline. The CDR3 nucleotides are TGCAGCGTTGAGGTGGGCTTCGGCGGCTACACCTTC. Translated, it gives CSVEVGFGGYTF.

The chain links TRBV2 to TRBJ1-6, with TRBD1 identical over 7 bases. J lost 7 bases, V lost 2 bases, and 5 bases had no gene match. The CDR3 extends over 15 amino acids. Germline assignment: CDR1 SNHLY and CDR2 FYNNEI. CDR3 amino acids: CASSEIGTANSPLHF. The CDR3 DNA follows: TGTGCCAGCAGTGAAATCGGGACAGCAAATTCACCCCTCCACTTT. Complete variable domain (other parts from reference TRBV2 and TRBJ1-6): EPEVTQTPSHQVTQMGQEVILRCVPISNHLYFYWYRQILGQKVEFLVSFYNNEISEKSEIFDDQFSVERPDGSNFTLKIRSTKLEDSAMYFCASSEIGTANSPLHFGNGTRLTVT.

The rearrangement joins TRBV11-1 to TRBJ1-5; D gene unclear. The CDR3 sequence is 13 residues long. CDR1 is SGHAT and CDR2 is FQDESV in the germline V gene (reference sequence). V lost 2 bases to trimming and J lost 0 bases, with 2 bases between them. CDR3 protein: CASSLHSNQPQHF. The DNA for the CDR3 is TGTGCCAGCAGCTTACATAGCAATCAGCCCCAGCATTTT. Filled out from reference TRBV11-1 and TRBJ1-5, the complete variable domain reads EAEVAQSPRYKITEKSQAVAFWCDPISGHATLYWYRQILGQGPELLVQFQDESVVDDSQLPKDRFSAERLKGVDSTLKIQPAELGDSAMYLCASSLHSNQPQHFGDGTRLSIL.

The CDR3: CASSRQLDNNEQFF. The DNA for the CDR3 is TGTGCCAGCAGCCGACAACTTGATAACAATGAGCAGTTCTTC. The rearrangement uses TRBV4-2 and TRBJ2-1, with D uncertain. Looked up from germline, CDR1 is LGHNA and CDR2 is YNFKEQ. The CDR3 sequence is 14 residues long. Trimming cost V 4 bases and J 5 bases, with 12 bases left between them.

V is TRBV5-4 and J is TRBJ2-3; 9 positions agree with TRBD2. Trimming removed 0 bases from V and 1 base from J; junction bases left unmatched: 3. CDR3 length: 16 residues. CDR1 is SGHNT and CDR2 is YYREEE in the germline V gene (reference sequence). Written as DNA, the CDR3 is TGTGCCAGCAGCTTGGGGTCTAGCGGGGGCACAGATACGCAGTATTTT. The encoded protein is CASSLGSSGGTDTQYF.

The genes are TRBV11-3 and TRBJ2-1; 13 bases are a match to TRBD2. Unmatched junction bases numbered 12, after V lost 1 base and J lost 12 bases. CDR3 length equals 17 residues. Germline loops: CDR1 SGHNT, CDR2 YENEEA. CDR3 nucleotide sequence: TGTGCCAGCAGCTTAGGGGCCGGGACTAGCGGGACTGAGGGGCAGTTCTTC. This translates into CASSLGAGTSGTEGQFF.

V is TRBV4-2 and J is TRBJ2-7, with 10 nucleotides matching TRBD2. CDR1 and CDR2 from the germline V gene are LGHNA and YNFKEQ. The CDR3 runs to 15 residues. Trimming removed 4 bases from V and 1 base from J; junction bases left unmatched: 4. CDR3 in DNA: TGTGCCAGCAGCCGTCTAGCGGGAGCTTCCTACGAGCAGTACTTC. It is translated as CASSRLAGASYEQYF.

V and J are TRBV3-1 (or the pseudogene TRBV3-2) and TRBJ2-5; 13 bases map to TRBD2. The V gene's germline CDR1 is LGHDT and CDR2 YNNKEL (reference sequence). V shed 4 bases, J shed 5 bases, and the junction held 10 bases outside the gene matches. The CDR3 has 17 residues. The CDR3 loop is CASSPGLAGDGWETQYF. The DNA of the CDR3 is TGTGCCAGCAGCCCCGGACTAGCGGGAGACGGGTGGGAGACCCAGTACTTC.

The CDR3 protein is CASSLAGYGYTF. DNA for the CDR3: TGCGCCAGCAGCTTGGCGGGCTATGGCTACACCTTC. V is TRBV5-1 and J is TRBJ1-2; D is ambiguous. CDR1 and CDR2 (germline): SGHRS, YFSETQ. The germline V and J ends were trimmed by 0 bases and 4 bases, with 4 bases remaining between them. CDR3 length equals 12 residues.